The 6 T cell receptor beta chains presented below share a single source sample, sequenced in a study of blood T cell repertoires in COVID-19. Profiling relied on immunoSEQ multiplex PCR, and the TCRdb table lists in-frame clones only, not all of them. The sample holds 90,000 to 100,000 clones, 65% to 90% seen once. Sequenced: peripheral blood. Receptors originate from a man aged 55 to 70 with acute or convalescent COVID-19.

The chain is built from TRBV3-1 (or the pseudogene TRBV3-2) and TRBJ1-1; possibly TRBD1 for D (6 bases). V shed 4 bases and J shed 4 bases, with 13 bases lying between them. Germline lookup yields CDR1 LGHDT and CDR2 YNNKEL (reference sequence). The CDR3 has 14 amino acids. In nucleotides, the CDR3 is TGTGCCAGCAGCCCAAATTCAGGGGTCACTGAAGCTTTCTTT. Residues: CASSPNSGVTEAFF.

The CDR3 is CASSQMGTGGGWADTEAFF. The CDR3 nucleotides read TGCGCCAGCAGTCAGATGGGGACAGGGGGCGGTTGGGCGGACACTGAAGCTTTCTTT. This chain uses TRBV23-1 with TRBJ1-1; 12 bases agree with TRBD1. TRBV23-1 is an open reading frame whose function is uncertain. V shed 3 bases and J 3 bases; nucleotides not matched to a gene: 14. This CDR3 contains 19 residues.

The V call is TRBV7-2, the J call TRBJ1-5; tentative D call: TRBD1 (6 bases). Germline values: CDR1 SGHTA, CDR2 FQGNSA. This CDR3 has 15 amino acids. V gave up 2 bases and J gave up 3 bases, with 11 bases separating them. The CDR3 loop reads CASSLSRGNNQPQHF. Written as DNA, the CDR3 is TGTGCCAGCAGCTTAAGTAGGGGGAACAATCAGCCCCAGCATTTT.

The chain recombines TRBV6-2 or TRBV6-3 with TRBJ1-5; unclear D gene. There are 15 residues in the CDR3. CDR1 is MNHEY and CDR2 is SVGEGT in the germline V gene. Deletions cut 2 bases from V and 7 bases from J, with 15 bases between. The CDR3 DNA reads TGTGCCAGCAGTTACATAGCCCGGCGGGGACAGCCCCAGCATTTT. Its translation is CASSYIARRGQPQHF.

The V call is TRBV3-1 (or the pseudogene TRBV3-2), the J call TRBJ1-3; D unclear. Per the germline V gene, CDR1 is LGHDT and CDR2 is YNNKEL (reference sequence). Trimming took off 1 base at V and 2 bases at J, with 6 bases between the two ends. The CDR3 consists of 14 residues. The CDR3 DNA reads TGTGCCAGCAGCCAAGTAGGAGCTGGAAACACCATATATTTT. The encoded protein is CASSQVGAGNTIYF.

V is TRBV18 and J is TRBJ2-6; D may be TRBD1 (5 bases). Trimming stripped 2 bases from V and 1 base from J, with 9 bases between. Germline CDR1 reads KGHSH; CDR2 reads LQKENI. The CDR3 is 16 amino acids. The CDR3 loop reads CASSPVSGSGANVLTF. The CDR3 coding sequence is TGTGCCAGCTCACCAGTATCAGGGTCTGGGGCCAACGTCCTGACTTTC.